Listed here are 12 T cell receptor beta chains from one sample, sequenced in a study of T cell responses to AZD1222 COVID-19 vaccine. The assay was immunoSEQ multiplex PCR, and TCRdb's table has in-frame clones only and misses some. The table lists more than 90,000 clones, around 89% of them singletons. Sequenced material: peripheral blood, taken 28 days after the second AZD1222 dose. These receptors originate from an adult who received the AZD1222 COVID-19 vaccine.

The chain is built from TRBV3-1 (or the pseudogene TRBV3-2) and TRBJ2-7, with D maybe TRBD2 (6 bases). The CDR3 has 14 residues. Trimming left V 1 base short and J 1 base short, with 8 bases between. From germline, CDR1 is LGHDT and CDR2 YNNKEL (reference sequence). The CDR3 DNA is TGTGCCAGCAGCCAAGGGCGGGGATCCTACGAGCAGTACTTC. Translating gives CASSQGRGSYEQYF.

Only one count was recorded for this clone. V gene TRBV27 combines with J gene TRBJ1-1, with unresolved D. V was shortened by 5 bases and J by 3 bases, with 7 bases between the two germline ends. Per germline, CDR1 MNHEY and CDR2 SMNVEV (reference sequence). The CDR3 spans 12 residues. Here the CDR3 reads CASSHGDTEAFF. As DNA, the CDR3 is TGTGCCAGCAGTCACGGTGACACTGAAGCTTTCTTT.

In DNA, the CDR3 is TGCGCCAGCAGCTTGGCCGGGGACGGCTATGGCTACACCTTC. Residues: CASSLAGDGYGYTF. The V gene is TRBV5-1, the J gene TRBJ1-2, with D possibly being TRBD1 (5 bases). The CDR3 extends over 14 amino acids. Germline V CDR1 and CDR2: SGHRS, YFSETQ. V was pared by 0 bases and J by 4 bases, with 10 bases between.

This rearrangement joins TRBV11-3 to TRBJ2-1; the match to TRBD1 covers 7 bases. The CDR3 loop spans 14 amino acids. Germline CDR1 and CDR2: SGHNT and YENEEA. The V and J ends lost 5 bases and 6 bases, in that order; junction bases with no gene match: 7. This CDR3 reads CASSQGVALNEQFF. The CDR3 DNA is TGTGCCAGCAGCCAGGGGGTAGCGCTCAATGAGCAGTTCTTC.

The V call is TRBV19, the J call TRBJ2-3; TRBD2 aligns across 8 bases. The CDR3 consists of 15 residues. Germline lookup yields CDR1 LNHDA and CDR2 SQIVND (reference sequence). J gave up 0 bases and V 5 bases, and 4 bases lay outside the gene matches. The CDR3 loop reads CASSRGGLSTDTQYF. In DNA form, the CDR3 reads TGTGCCAGTAGTCGGGGGGGGTTAAGCACAGATACGCAGTATTTT.

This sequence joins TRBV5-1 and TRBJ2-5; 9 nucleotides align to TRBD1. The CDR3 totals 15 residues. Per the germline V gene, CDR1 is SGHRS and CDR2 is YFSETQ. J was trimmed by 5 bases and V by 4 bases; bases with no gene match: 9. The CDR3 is CASSPDRGAQETQYF. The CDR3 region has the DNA TGCGCCAGCAGCCCCGACAGGGGGGCGCAGGAGACCCAGTACTTC.

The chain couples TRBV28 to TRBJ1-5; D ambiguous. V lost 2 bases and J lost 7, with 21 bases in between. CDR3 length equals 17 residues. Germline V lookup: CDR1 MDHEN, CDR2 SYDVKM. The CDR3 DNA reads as TGTGCCAGCAGTTTAGGGCAGGCTTTCACCCCGGGGCAGCCCCAGCATTTT. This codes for CASSLGQAFTPGQPQHF.

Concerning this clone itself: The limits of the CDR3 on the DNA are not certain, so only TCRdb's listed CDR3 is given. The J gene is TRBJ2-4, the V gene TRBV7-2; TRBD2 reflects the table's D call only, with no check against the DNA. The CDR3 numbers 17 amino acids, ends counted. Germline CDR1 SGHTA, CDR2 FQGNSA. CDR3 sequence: CASSSVRGGWAKNIQYF.

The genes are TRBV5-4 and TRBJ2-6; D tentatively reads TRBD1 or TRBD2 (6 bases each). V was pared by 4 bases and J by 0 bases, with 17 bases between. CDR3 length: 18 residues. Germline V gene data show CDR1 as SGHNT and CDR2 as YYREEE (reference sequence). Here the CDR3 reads CASSPGAVAVSGANVLTF. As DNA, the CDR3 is TGTGCCAGCAGCCCGGGGGCTGTGGCCGTCTCTGGGGCCAACGTCCTGACTTTC.

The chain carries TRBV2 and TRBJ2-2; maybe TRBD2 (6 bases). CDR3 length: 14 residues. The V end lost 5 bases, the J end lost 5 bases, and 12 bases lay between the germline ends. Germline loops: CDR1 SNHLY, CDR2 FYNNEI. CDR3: CASSTGEGTGELFF. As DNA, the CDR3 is TGTGCCAGCAGTACGGGGGAAGGAACCGGGGAGCTGTTTTTT.

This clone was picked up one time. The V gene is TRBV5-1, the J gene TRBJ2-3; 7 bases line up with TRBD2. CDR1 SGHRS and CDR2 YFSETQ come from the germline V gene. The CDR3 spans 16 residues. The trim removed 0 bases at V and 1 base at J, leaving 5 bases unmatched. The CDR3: CASSLDRGRGTDTQYF. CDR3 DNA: TGCGCCAGCAGCTTGGACCGGGGGAGGGGCACAGATACGCAGTATTTT.

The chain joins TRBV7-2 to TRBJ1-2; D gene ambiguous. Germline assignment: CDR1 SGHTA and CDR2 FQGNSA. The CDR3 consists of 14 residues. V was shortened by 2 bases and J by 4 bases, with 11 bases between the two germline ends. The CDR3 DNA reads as TGTGCCAGCAGCTTATCGGGAACTCTCTATGGCTACACCTTC. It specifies CASSLSGTLYGYTF.